The next 5 T cell receptor beta chains were all read from a single sample in a study of Ad26.COV2.S vaccination and SARS-CoV-2 variants. The table came from immunoSEQ multiplex PCR; TCRdb's copy has only in-frame clones and leaves some out. The data show over 300,000 clones, 83% seen once. Treatment denoted: around 19 received Ad26.COV2.S at low or high dose, single or two shots; about 5 received placebo; per-sample allocation not given. Specimen acquisition occurred on day 63 following the initial vaccine or placebo injection. The sample here was peripheral blood, taken in a trial of Ad26.COV2.S vaccine versus placebo. The source is a person aged 18 to 59 who received the Ad26.COV2.S COVID-19 vaccine or a placebo.

The rearrangement links TRBV5-1 to TRBJ2-7; no clear D gene. V shed 4 bases and J shed 0 bases, with 11 bases lying between them. The germline V gene encodes CDR1 SGHRS and CDR2 YFSETQ. The CDR3 consists of 14 residues. The CDR3 bases are TGCGCCAGCAGCCCCGCCCAGAGCTCCTACGAGCAGTACTTC. It yields the protein CASSPAQSSYEQYF. Complete variable domain (other parts from reference TRBV5-1 and TRBJ2-7): KAGVTQTPRYLIKTRGQQVTLSCSPISGHRSVSWYQQTPGQGLQFLFEYFSETQRNKGNFPGRFSGRQFSNSRSEMNVSTLELGDSALYLCASSPAQSSYEQYFGPGTRLTVT.

Concerning this clone itself: An end of the junction differs from the germline gene, which may be a read error. The CDR3 coding sequence is TGTGCCAGCAGCTCACGGACCTCCAACAATGAGCAGTTCTTC. Protein sequence: CASSSRTSNNEQFF. The chain uses TRBV7-2 and TRBJ2-1; unclear D gene. The CDR3 has 14 amino acids. Germline loops: CDR1 SGHTA, CDR2 FQGNSA.

This clone was seen only a few times. The rearrangement joins TRBV30 to TRBJ1-1, with unresolved D. Trimming cost V 3 bases and J 6 bases, with 20 bases left between them. This CDR3 comprises 15 residues. Germline CDR1 is GTSNPN and CDR2 is SVGIG (reference sequence). The CDR3 DNA follows: TGTGCCTGGAGCATGATGACATTCGGCTATCCTGAAGCTTTCTTT. Translation gives CAWSMMTFGYPEAFF.

This clone was counted between two and nine times. The chain carries TRBV19 and TRBJ2-7; 8 nucleotides agree with TRBD1. J lost 3 bases, V lost 8 bases, and 9 bases had no gene match. CDR1 is LNHDA, CDR2 SQIVND, per germline (reference sequence). The CDR3 has 14 residues. The CDR3 sequence: CASQKTGGIYEQYF. The CDR3 DNA reads as TGTGCCAGTCAAAAAACAGGGGGAATCTACGAGCAGTACTTC.

Only a few counts were recorded for this clone. The V and J genes are TRBV2 and TRBJ2-5; D is perhaps TRBD1 or TRBD2 (5 bases each). V lost 3 bases and J 5 bases, leaving 13 bases between the germline ends. Per germline, CDR1 SNHLY and CDR2 FYNNEI. The CDR3 totals 14 residues. CDR3 protein: CASSDARGLETQYF. DNA for the CDR3: TGTGCCAGCAGTGATGCGAGGGGTCTTGAGACCCAGTACTTC. Together with reference TRBV2 and TRBJ2-5, the CDR3 gives the full variable domain: EPEVTQTPSHQVTQMGQEVILRCVPISNHLYFYWYRQILGQKVEFLVSFYNNEISEKSEIFDDQFSVERPDGSNFTLKIRSTKLEDSAMYFCASSDARGLETQYFGPGTRLLVL.